A single sample gave rise to the 27 T cell receptor beta chains below, sequenced in a study of blood T cell repertoires in COVID-19. Using immunoSEQ multiplex PCR, the repertoire was profiled, and TCRdb retains in-frame clones only, with some absent. The table has fewer than 150,000 clones, about nine tenths seen once. Source material: peripheral blood. The receptors were gathered from a middle-aged man with active or convalescent COVID-19.

The rearrangement links TRBV3-1 (or the pseudogene TRBV3-2) to TRBJ1-2; D is possibly TRBD1 (5 bases). Per the germline V gene, CDR1 is LGHDT and CDR2 is YNNKEL (reference sequence). Deletions cut 1 base from V and 4 bases from J, with 16 bases between. The CDR3 length is 16 residues. The CDR3 reads CASSQVFIRDGYGYTF. DNA for the CDR3: TGTGCCAGCAGCCAAGTCTTCATCAGGGATGGCTATGGCTACACCTTC.

V is TRBV12-3 or TRBV12-4 and J is TRBJ1-1, with no clear D. Trimming removed 6 bases from V and 4 bases from J, with 12 bases in between. The CDR3 has 13 amino acids. In DNA, the CDR3 is TGTGCCAGCAGGGTTGGGGAGGGCACTGAAGCTTTCTTT. Translating it yields CASRVGEGTEAFF.

This chain connects TRBV11-2 to TRBJ2-1, with 8 bases matching TRBD2. The V gene's germline CDR1 is SGHAT and CDR2 FQNNGV. This CDR3 is built from 14 residues. V was clipped by 5 bases and J by 4 bases; unmatched bases: 4. The CDR3 DNA reads as TGTGCCAGCAGCCCGGGGGGGGGATACAATGAGCAGTTCTTC. It yields the protein CASSPGGGYNEQFF.

The chain employs TRBV4-2 and TRBJ2-1; D is unresolved. The CDR3 spans 13 residues. Trimming took off 4 bases at V and 8 bases at J, with 12 bases between the two ends. Germline-derived CDR1 and CDR2 are LGHNA and YNFKEQ. The CDR3 loop reads CASSPTRMDEQFF. The CDR3 bases are TGTGCCAGCAGCCCGACTCGTATGGATGAGCAGTTCTTC.

The chain links TRBV12-3 or TRBV12-4 to TRBJ1-1; 7 bases are a match to TRBD1. This CDR3 is 12 amino acids long. Trimming cost V 6 bases and J 4 bases; bases outside gene matches: 2. The CDR3 sequence is CASRSGGTEAFF. As DNA, the CDR3 is TGTGCCAGCAGATCAGGGGGCACTGAAGCTTTCTTT.

The V and J genes are TRBV19 and TRBJ2-2; 12 nucleotides align to TRBD1. Germline assignment: CDR1 LNHDA and CDR2 SQIVND (reference sequence). The CDR3 spans 17 residues. The J segment lost 5 bases and the V segment lost 9 bases, leaving 13 bases of the junction unmatched. DNA for the CDR3: TGTGCCAGCACTACTTCGGGACAGGGGGCTCGGACCGGGGAGCTGTTTTTT. This codes for CASTTSGQGARTGELFF.

The chain links TRBV5-1 to TRBJ2-1; TRBD1 matches at 10 bases. V trimming: 2 bases; J trimming: 6 bases; junction bases outside the gene matches: 11. Germline lookup yields CDR1 SGHRS and CDR2 YFSETQ. The CDR3 contains 17 residues. CDR3 loop: CASSLISGTGEGNEQFF. In DNA form, the CDR3 reads TGCGCCAGCAGCTTAATATCCGGGACAGGGGAGGGCAATGAGCAGTTCTTC.

The rearrangement uses TRBV2 and TRBJ2-7; D uncertain. Per germline, CDR1 SNHLY and CDR2 FYNNEI. The CDR3 covers 13 residues. The V gene lost 2 bases and the J gene lost 6 bases, with 11 bases spanning the gap. The CDR3 nucleotides read TGTGCCAGCAGTGAATACTCCCCCCCCGAGCAGTACTTC. Amino acids: CASSEYSPPEQYF.

The chain carries TRBV5-4 and TRBJ2-1; 9 bases map to TRBD1. J lost 3 bases, V lost 5 bases, and 6 bases had no gene match. The CDR3 has 15 amino acids. Germline values: CDR1 SGHNT, CDR2 YYREEE (reference sequence). The CDR3 coding sequence is TGTGCCAGCAGTCAAGACAGGGGGGGCTACAATGAGCAGTTCTTC. It is translated as CASSQDRGGYNEQFF.

The chain employs TRBV28 and TRBJ1-4, with TRBD1 identical over 10 bases. This CDR3 has 16 residues. The germline CDR1 and CDR2 sequences are MDHEN and SYDVKM. Trimming removed 6 bases from V and 7 bases from J; junction bases left unmatched: 11. The CDR3 region is CASSGGGQGYPEKLFF. The CDR3 region has the DNA TGTGCCAGCAGCGGAGGGGGACAGGGGTATCCTGAAAAACTGTTTTTT. Supplemented by reference TRBV28 and TRBJ1-4, the full variable domain reads DVKVTQSSRYLVKRTGEKVFLECVQDMDHENMFWYRQDPGLGLRLIYFSYDVKMKEKGDIPEGYSVSREKKERFSLILESASTNQTSMYLCASSGGGQGYPEKLFFGSGTQLSVL.

The chain carries TRBV6-5 and TRBJ2-1, with 11 bases identical to TRBD2. The J segment lost 8 bases and the V segment lost 6 bases, leaving 9 bases of the junction unmatched. The germline V gene encodes CDR1 MNHEY and CDR2 SVGAGI. The CDR3 spans 15 residues. The CDR3 DNA reads as TGTGCCAGCAGCCTAACTAGCGGGAGTGTCTATGAGCAGTTCTTC. Translated: CASSLTSGSVYEQFF.

The chain has TRBV10-2 and TRBJ2-7; 9 nucleotides match TRBD1. Germline loops: CDR1 WSHSY, CDR2 SAAADI. The CDR3 is 18 amino acids. Trimming at V came to 6 bases and at J to 10 bases, leaving 25 bases not matched to a gene. The CDR3 DNA reads TGCGCCAGCAGGCGGGTAGACAGGGGGTCTTCCTCATCTAACCCTCAGTACTTC. Amino acids: CASRRVDRGSSSSNPQYF.

J is TRBJ1-1 and V is TRBV10-3, with TRBD1 identical over 10 bases. The length of the CDR3 is 14 residues. The germline V gene encodes CDR1 ENHRY and CDR2 SYGVKD. After removal of 5 bases from V and 5 bases from J, the junction contained 5 bases not matched to a gene. CDR3 nucleotide sequence: TGTGCCATCAGTCTGACAGGGGGCTATACTGAAGCTTTCTTT. Protein sequence: CAISLTGGYTEAFF.

This clone was seen a handful of times. This sequence joins TRBV7-2 and TRBJ1-5, with D tentatively TRBD1 (5 bases). V was trimmed by 5 bases and J by 0 bases, leaving 8 bases between them. CDR1 and CDR2 from the germline V gene are SGHTA and FQGNSA. This CDR3 comprises 14 residues. CDR3 loop: CASSPGYSNQPQHF. The CDR3 DNA sequence: TGTGCCAGCAGCCCAGGGTATAGCAATCAGCCCCAGCATTTT.

The V gene is TRBV28, the J gene TRBJ1-6; 8 positions match TRBD1. In germline, CDR1 is MDHEN, CDR2 SYDVKM. The CDR3 runs to 13 residues. V was pared by 8 bases and J by 10 bases, with 7 bases of the junction left unmatched. CDR3 residues: CASAPDRVSPLHF. CDR3 nucleotides: TGTGCCAGCGCCCCGGACAGGGTGTCACCCCTCCACTTT.

This clone appeared once. The chain recombines TRBV6-1 with TRBJ2-1, with 7 bases matching TRBD2. From germline, CDR1 is MNHNS and CDR2 SASEGT. The ends lost 5 bases at V and 3 bases at J; junction bases unmatched: 7. The CDR3 sequence is 15 residues long. CDR3 bases: TGTGCCAGCAGTAACGGACTAGGGCTCTACAATGAGCAGTTCTTC. Protein product: CASSNGLGLYNEQFF.

This clone was recorded only once. The J gene is TRBJ2-1, the V gene TRBV28, with D perhaps matching TRBD2 (7 bases). The V and J ends lost 8 bases and 8 bases respectively, with 19 bases between them. The CDR3 loop spans 14 amino acids. The germline V gene encodes CDR1 MDHEN and CDR2 SYDVKM. The CDR3 coding sequence is TGTGCCAGCGTGGTCGGGGGGCTTGACGATGAGCAGTTCTTC. This encodes CASVVGGLDDEQFF.

V usage is TRBV6-1 and J usage is TRBJ2-4; D possibly corresponds to TRBD2 (5 bases). The germline V gene has CDR1 MNHNS and CDR2 SASEGT. This CDR3 has 16 amino acids. Trimming pared 1 base from V and 0 bases from J, leaving 10 bases between. CDR3 sequence (DNA): TGTGCCAGCAGTGAAGGGAGCGGCCTAGCCAAAAACATTCAGTACTTC. Translated: CASSEGSGLAKNIQYF.

J is TRBJ1-1 and V is TRBV20-1; TRBD1 matches 12 bases. J gave up 7 bases and V 3 bases, and 6 bases lay outside the gene matches. The CDR3 runs 14 residues. From germline, CDR1 is DFQATT and CDR2 SNEGSKA (reference sequence). In DNA, the CDR3 is TGCAGTGCTAGTGCCGGGACAGGGGGCCTTGAAGCTTTCTTT. This codes for CSASAGTGGLEAFF.

The chain combines TRBV7-8 with TRBJ2-7; 7 bases fit TRBD2. With 3 bases clipped from V and 2 bases from J, the junction kept 4 bases outside the gene matches. This CDR3 region has 14 residues. Looked up from germline, CDR1 is SGHVS and CDR2 is FQNEAQ. This chain's CDR3 is CASSLTSRPYEQYF. The DNA for the CDR3 is TGTGCCAGCAGCTTGACTAGCAGACCCTACGAGCAGTACTTC.

The CDR3 loop reads CASSIRLAGGPDTQYF. The CDR3 region has the DNA TGTGCCAGTAGTATCAGGCTAGCGGGAGGGCCAGATACGCAGTATTTT. The V call is TRBV19, the J call TRBJ2-3; 12 positions match TRBD2. The CDR3 length is 16 residues. The germline V gene has CDR1 LNHDA and CDR2 SQIVND (reference sequence). V dropped 3 bases and J dropped 4; count of bases not matched to a gene: 5.

The chain is built from TRBV14 and TRBJ1-2; D is possibly TRBD1 (5 bases). The CDR3 extends over 15 amino acids. Trimming took 3 bases from V and 7 from J, leaving 18 bases between them. CDR1 is SGHDN, CDR2 FVKESK, per germline. In DNA form, the CDR3 reads TGTGCCAGCAGCCAGAACCGGGGGGGACTCGGTGGCTACACCTTC. This gives the protein CASSQNRGGLGGYTF.

V gene TRBV7-8 combines with J gene TRBJ2-1, with a possible D match to TRBD1 (6 bases). This CDR3 spans 12 amino acids. Between the trimmed V and J ends, which lost 5 bases and 9 bases, there was a span of 11 bases. The germline CDR1 and CDR2 sequences are SGHVS and FQNEAQ. CDR3 nucleotides: TGTGCCAGCAGCCGCCCCAGGGGTGAGCAGTTCTTC. Translation: CASSRPRGEQFF.

This chain links TRBV19 with TRBJ1-3; tentatively, D is TRBD1 (5 bases). The ends were cut back, 6 bases at V and 4 bases at J, with 10 bases in the middle. The CDR3 has 13 amino acids. Germline-derived CDR1 and CDR2 are LNHDA and SQIVND (reference sequence). The CDR3 DNA reads TGTGCCAGTAGGCAGGGTGCCGGAAACACCATATATTTT. Its protein product is CASRQGAGNTIYF.

The rearrangement links TRBV7-6 to TRBJ2-1; D gene uncertain. The CDR3 extends over 13 amino acids. V dropped 0 bases and J dropped 5 bases, with 5 bases sitting between them. CDR1 SGHVS and CDR2 FNYEAQ come from the germline V gene. CDR3 nucleotides: TGTGCCAGCAGCTTAGCTCTTAACAATGAGCAGTTCTTC. Amino acid sequence: CASSLALNNEQFF.

CDR3 nucleotide sequence: TGTGCCAGCAGCGCGCGAGGCAACTCTGGAAACACCATATATTTT. Protein: CASSARGNSGNTIYF. V usage is TRBV7-9 and J usage is TRBJ1-3; D is uncertain. The V gene lost 5 bases and the J gene lost 0 bases, with 11 bases spanning the gap. This CDR3 is built from 15 residues. The germline CDR1 and CDR2 sequences are SEHNR and FQNEAQ (reference sequence). The variable domain in full, completed from reference TRBV7-9 and TRBJ1-3, reads DTGVSQNPRHKITKRGQNVTFRCDPISEHNRLYWYRQTLGQGPEFLTYFQNEAQLEKSRLLSDRFSAERPKGSFSTLEIQRTEQGDSAMYLCASSARGNSGNTIYFGEGSWLTVV.

The chain has TRBV28 and TRBJ1-2; tentatively, D is TRBD1 (5 bases). V was clipped by 4 bases and J by 2 bases, with 17 bases between them. This CDR3 has 16 residues. The germline gives CDR1 MDHEN, CDR2 SYDVKM. The CDR3 nucleotides read TGTGCCAGCAGTTCTCCACCAGGTGGGGGGAACTATGGCTACACCTTC. Protein product: CASSSPPGGGNYGYTF.